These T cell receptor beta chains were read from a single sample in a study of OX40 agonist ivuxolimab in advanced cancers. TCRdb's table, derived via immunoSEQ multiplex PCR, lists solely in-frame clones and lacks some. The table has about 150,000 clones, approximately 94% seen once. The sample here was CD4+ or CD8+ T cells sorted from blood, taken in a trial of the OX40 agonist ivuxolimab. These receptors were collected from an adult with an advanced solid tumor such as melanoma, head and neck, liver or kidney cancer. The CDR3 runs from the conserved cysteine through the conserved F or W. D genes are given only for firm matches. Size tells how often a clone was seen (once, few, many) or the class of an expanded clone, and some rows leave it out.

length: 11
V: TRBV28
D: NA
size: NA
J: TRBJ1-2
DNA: TGTGCCAGCAGTTTCTCTGGTGGCTACACCTTC
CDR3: CASSFSGGYTF

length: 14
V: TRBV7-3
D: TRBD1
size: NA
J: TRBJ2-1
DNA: TGTGCCAGCAGCTTGGGACAGCTTTACAATGAGCAGTTCTTC
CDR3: CASSLGQLYNEQFF

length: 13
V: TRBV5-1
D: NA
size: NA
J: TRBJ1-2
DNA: TGCGCCAGCAGGTCTCGTAATAACTATGGCTACACCTTC
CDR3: CASRSRNNYGYTF

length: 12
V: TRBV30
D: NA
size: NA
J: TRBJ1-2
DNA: TGTGCCTGTACCCGGGGGGGCTATGGCTACACCTTC
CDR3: CACTRGGYGYTF

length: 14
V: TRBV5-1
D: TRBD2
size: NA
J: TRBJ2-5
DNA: TGCGCCAGCAGCCTTAGCGGGAGGGAAGAGACCCAGTACTTC
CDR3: CASSLSGREETQYF

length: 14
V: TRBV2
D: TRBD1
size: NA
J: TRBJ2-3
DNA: TGTGCCAGCAGGGGGGACAGCCGCACAGATACGCAGTATTTT
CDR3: CASRGDSRTDTQYF

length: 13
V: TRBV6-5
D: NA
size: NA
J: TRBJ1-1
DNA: TGTGCCAGCAGTTCCTCAAAGATAACTGAAGCTTTCTTT
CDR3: CASSSSKITEAFF

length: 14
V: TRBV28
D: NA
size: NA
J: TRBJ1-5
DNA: TGTGCCAGCAGCTACCAGGGGTCCGGGCAGCCCCAGCATTTT
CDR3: CASSYQGSGQPQHF

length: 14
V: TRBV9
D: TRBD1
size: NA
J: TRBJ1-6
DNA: TGTGCCAGCAGCGCCGGGACAGGGGTATCACCCCTCCACTTT
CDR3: CASSAGTGVSPLHF

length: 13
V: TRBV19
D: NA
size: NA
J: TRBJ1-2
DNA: TGTGCCAGTAGTTCGGGGCCCAACTATGGCTACACCTTC
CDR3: CASSSGPNYGYTF

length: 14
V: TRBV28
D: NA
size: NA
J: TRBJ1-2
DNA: TGTGCCAGCGGCCCAGCGGGCCCCCCCTATGGCTACACCTTC
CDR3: CASGPAGPPYGYTF

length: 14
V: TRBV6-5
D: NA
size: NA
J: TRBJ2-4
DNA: TGTGCCACCCGGAGGACGGCAGCCAAAAACATTCAGTACTTC
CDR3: CATRRTAAKNIQYF

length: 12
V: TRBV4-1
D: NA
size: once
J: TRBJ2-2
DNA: TGCGCCAGCAGCCCCCCGGGAGGGGAGCTGTTTTTT
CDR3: CASSPPGGELFF

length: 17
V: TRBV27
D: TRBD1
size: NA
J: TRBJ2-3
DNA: TGTGCCAGCAGTTCCCTCCCGACAGGGAAGAGCACAGATACGCAGTATTTT
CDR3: CASSSLPTGKSTDTQYF

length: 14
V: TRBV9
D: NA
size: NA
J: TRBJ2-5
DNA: TGTGCCAGCAGCGTAGAAGGAATTAAAGAGACCCAGTACTTC
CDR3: CASSVEGIKETQYF